This TCR beta chain was sequenced in a study of shared clonotypes between healthy human individuals. Study as a whole: Each donor's CD4 naive and CD4 memory cells filled three plates apiece, CD8 naive two, and CD8 memory one.

As to this clone: What it binds is unknown. The junction shows a germline mismatch at one end, possibly a read error.

This CDR3 has 13 amino acids. CDR1 is SGHTA and CDR2 is FQGTGA in the germline V gene. TCRdb keeps only in-frame clones here, not all; method: immunoSEQ multiplex PCR. The sample contains 2 million to 2.5 million clones, approximately 96% of which appear only once. The study's findings and limits: As a rule, naive subsets had a larger estimated richness than memory subsets. Genetic and exposure-history diversity was limited by the few donors.

The rearrangement joins TRBV7-3 to TRBJ2-5; the D gene could be TRBD1 or TRBD2 (5 bases each). Sequenced: naive CD4+ T cells sorted from blood. As for subset: CD45RA+ positively selected. This sequence originates from a man between 18 and 35 years old in good health. CDR3 sequence: CASSSGTQGTQYF. CDR3 DNA: TGTGCCAGCAGCTCCGGGACCCAAGGGACCCAGTACTTC. Drawing the rest from reference TRBV7-3 and TRBJ2-5, the complete variable domain is GAGVSQTPSNKVTEKGKYVELRCDPISGHTALYWYRQSLGQGPEFLIYFQGTGAADDSGLPNDRFFAVRPEGSVSTLKIQRTERGDSAVYLCASSSGTQGTQYFGPGTRLLVL.